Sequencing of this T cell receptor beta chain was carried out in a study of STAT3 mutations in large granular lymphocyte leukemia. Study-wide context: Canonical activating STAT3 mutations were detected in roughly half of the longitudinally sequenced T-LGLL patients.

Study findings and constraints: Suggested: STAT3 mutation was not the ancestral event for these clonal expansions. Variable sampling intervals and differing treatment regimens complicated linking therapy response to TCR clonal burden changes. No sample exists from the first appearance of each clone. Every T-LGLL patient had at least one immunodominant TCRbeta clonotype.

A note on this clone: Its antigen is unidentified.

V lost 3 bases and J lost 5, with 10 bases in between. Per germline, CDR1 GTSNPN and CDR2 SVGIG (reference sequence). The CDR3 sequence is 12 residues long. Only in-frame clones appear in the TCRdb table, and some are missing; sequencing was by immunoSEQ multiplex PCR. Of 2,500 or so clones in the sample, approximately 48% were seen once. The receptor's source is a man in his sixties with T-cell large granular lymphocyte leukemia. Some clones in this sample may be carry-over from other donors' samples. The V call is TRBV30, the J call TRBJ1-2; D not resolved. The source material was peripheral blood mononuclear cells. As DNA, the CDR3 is TGTGCCTGGAGAGCTCCTTATTATGGCTACACCTTC. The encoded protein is CAWRAPYYGYTF.